The subject of this entry is one T cell receptor (beta chain). The germline CDR1 and CDR2 sequences are MNHEY and SVGEGT. The CDR3 runs to 15 residues. V gave up 5 bases and J gave up 1 base; unmatched junction bases: 4. The data were obtained in a study of blood T cell repertoires in COVID-19. Study at large: Samples of COVID-19 (acute and convalescent) were obtained from the United States, Italy and Spain. T cells, B-cell-depleted T cells, or PBMCs provided the cDNA or gDNA that served as material.

Per the authors' pipeline: Amplification from reference gene primers served as the basis for estimated nucleated cell counts. The protocol was immunoSEQ multiplex PCR, while the TCRdb copy is restricted to in-frame clones and leaves out a portion. The V and J calls and clone size are taken from that table; D and trimming were inferred from the DNA. This table holds about 140,000 clones, more than 75% found once. Sequenced input: peripheral blood. The V gene is TRBV6-2 or TRBV6-3, the J gene TRBJ2-7; 11 positions agree with TRBD2. The source is a man in his fifties or sixties with acute or convalescent COVID-19. This CDR3 is CASSDGTSGSYEQYF. As DNA, the CDR3 is TGTGCCAGCAGTGATGGGACTAGCGGATCCTACGAGCAGTACTTC.